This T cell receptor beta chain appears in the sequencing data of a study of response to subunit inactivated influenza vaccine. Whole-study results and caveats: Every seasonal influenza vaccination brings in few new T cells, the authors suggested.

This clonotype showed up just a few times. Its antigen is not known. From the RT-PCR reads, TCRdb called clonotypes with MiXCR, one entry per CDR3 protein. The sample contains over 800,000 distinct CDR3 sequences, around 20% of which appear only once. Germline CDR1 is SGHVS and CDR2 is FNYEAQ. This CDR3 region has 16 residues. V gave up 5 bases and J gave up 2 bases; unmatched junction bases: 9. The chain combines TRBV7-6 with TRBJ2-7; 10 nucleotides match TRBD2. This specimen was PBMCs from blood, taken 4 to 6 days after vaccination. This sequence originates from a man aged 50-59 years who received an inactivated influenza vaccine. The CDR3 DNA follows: TGTGCCAGCAGCCCCGGTCGGACTAGCGGAACCTACGAGCAGTACTTC. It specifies CASSPGRTSGTYEQYF.